Each of the 32 T cell receptor beta chains below was sequenced from the same sample in a study of T cells after posttransplantation cyclophosphamide. Assay used: immunoSEQ multiplex PCR; TCRdb lists only in-frame clones, some missing. Of about 21,000 clones listed, just over 85% are singletons. Control samples came 1 year after myeloablative marrow transplants with methotrexate plus calcineurin inhibitor. The material sequenced was PBMCs, taken about 13 months after allogeneic stem cell transplant with calcineurin inhibitor and methotrexate. The source of these receptors is a female patient in her thirties or forties who received an allogeneic stem cell transplant from an unrelated donor, was CMV-positive, and had acute and chronic GVHD. The graft donor may have contributed some T cells.

The chain uses TRBV4-1 and TRBJ2-7, with 7 bases identical to TRBD1. From germline, CDR1 is MGHRA and CDR2 YSYEKL. The trim removed 0 bases at V and 1 base at J, leaving 12 bases unmatched. The CDR3 is made up of 18 amino acids. Here the CDR3 DNA reads TGCGCCAGCAGCCAAGAACCGCCGACAGGGTCAAAATCCTACGAGCAGTACTTC. It is translated as CASSQEPPTGSKSYEQYF.

This clone occurred a few times. The chain has TRBV7-8 and TRBJ2-5; TRBD2 agrees at 9 bases. This CDR3 has 17 amino acids. V was clipped by 1 base and J by 5 bases; unmatched bases: 11. CDR1 and CDR2 (germline): SGHVS, FQNEAQ. The CDR3 loop is CASSLGPSGIVEETQYF. DNA for the CDR3: TGTGCCAGCAGCTTAGGCCCTAGCGGGATAGTCGAGGAGACCCAGTACTTC.

The chain is built from TRBV6-1 and TRBJ2-7, with D perhaps TRBD2 (5 bases). The length of the CDR3 is 14 residues. Trimming left V 5 bases short and J 4 bases short, with 15 bases between. Per the germline V gene, CDR1 is MNHNS and CDR2 is SASEGT. CDR3 residues: CASSFSPSWYEQYF. The CDR3 nucleotides read TGTGCCAGCAGTTTTTCCCCTAGCTGGTACGAGCAGTACTTC.

The V call is TRBV5-6, the J call TRBJ2-1; 8 bases match TRBD2. The junction had 4 bases not matched to a gene; V was cut back by 2 bases and J by 3 bases. Per germline, CDR1 SGHDT and CDR2 YYEEEE. The CDR3 sequence is 15 residues long. Here the CDR3 reads CASSFSGGLYNEQFF. The CDR3 DNA reads as TGTGCCAGCAGCTTCAGCGGGGGCCTCTACAATGAGCAGTTCTTC.

This clone was recorded once. The chain joins TRBV15 to TRBJ1-1; no definite D call. Trimming cost V 0 bases and J 4 bases, with 6 bases left between them. The CDR3 extends over 13 amino acids. Germline CDR1 and CDR2: LNHNV and YYDKDF (reference sequence). The DNA for the CDR3 is TGTGCCACCAGCAGAGATCCAGGCACTGAAGCTTTCTTT. It translates to CATSRDPGTEAFF.

The J gene is TRBJ1-1, the V gene TRBV9; no clear D gene. The CDR3 covers 14 residues. CDR1 and CDR2 (germline): SGDLS, YYNGEE. The germline V and J ends were trimmed by 3 bases and 1 base, with 10 bases remaining between them. CDR3 loop: CASSEGRSNTEAFF. The CDR3 nucleotides are TGTGCCAGCAGCGAAGGCAGGTCGAACACTGAAGCTTTCTTT.

Here the CDR3 DNA reads TGTGCCAGCAGCGTAGTCTCTAGCGGAGGCAGGGATACGCAGTATTTT. As protein: CASSVVSSGGRDTQYF. This chain connects TRBV9 to TRBJ2-3; 7 bases map to TRBD2. Germline V gene data show CDR1 as SGDLS and CDR2 as YYNGEE. Trimming took 0 bases from V and 6 from J; bases not matched to a gene: 10. This CDR3 has 16 residues.

In its sample, this clone was seen a few times. This chain uses TRBV10-3 with TRBJ1-2; D not resolved. The ends were cut back, 2 bases at V and 3 bases at J, with 13 bases in the middle. The length of the CDR3 is 15 residues. CDR1 is ENHRY and CDR2 is SYGVKD in the germline V gene. The CDR3 region is CAISEGVGGHYGYTF. The DNA of the CDR3 is TGTGCCATCAGTGAGGGTGTGGGAGGACACTATGGCTACACCTTC.

This clone was found once. The CDR3 DNA reads as TGTGCCAGCAGTAGACTAGCGGGAGATGGGGAGCAGTTCTTC. Protein sequence: CASSRLAGDGEQFF. The chain links TRBV6-6 to TRBJ2-1; 12 nucleotides match TRBD2. V shed 5 bases, J shed 10 bases, and the junction held 6 bases outside the gene matches. The length of the CDR3 is 14 residues. The germline V gene encodes CDR1 MNHNY and CDR2 SVGAGI (reference sequence).

This chain connects TRBV30 to TRBJ1-5; 7 bases line up with TRBD1. The CDR3 has 15 amino acids. The V gene's germline CDR1 is GTSNPN and CDR2 SVGIG (reference sequence). The V gene end was trimmed by 2 bases and the J gene end by 0 bases; junction bases not matched to a gene: 4. The CDR3 spells CAWSINRGSNQPQHF. The CDR3 region has the DNA TGTGCCTGGAGTATAAACAGGGGTAGCAATCAGCCCCAGCATTTT.

This CDR3 reads CASSSERAQGDTQYF. The CDR3 region has the DNA TGTGCCAGCAGTTCTGAGCGGGCCCAGGGAGATACGCAGTATTTT. This rearrangement joins TRBV6-6 to TRBJ2-3; TRBD2 might be the D (6 bases). V was shortened by 4 bases and J by 5 bases, with 16 bases between the two germline ends. This CDR3 is 15 amino acids long. The V gene's germline CDR1 is MNHNY and CDR2 SVGAGI (reference sequence).

The gene calls are TRBV5-4 and TRBJ1-1; 9 nucleotides line up with TRBD1. J gave up 3 bases and V 0 bases, and 0 bases lay outside the gene matches. Per germline, CDR1 SGHNT and CDR2 YYREEE (reference sequence). This CDR3 contains 14 residues. CDR3 residues: CASSLGDRDTEAFF. CDR3 DNA sequence: TGTGCCAGCAGCTTGGGGGACAGGGACACTGAAGCTTTCTTT.

The rearrangement links TRBV7-2 to TRBJ2-7; maybe TRBD2 (7 bases). V lost 4 bases and J 0 bases, leaving 16 bases between the germline ends. This CDR3 region has 16 residues. Germline V gives CDR1 SGHTA, CDR2 FQGNSA. This CDR3 is CASSSRGASSSYEQYF. DNA for the CDR3: TGTGCCAGCAGCTCCCGGGGGGCTAGTAGCTCCTACGAGCAGTACTTC.

The gene calls are TRBV7-2 and TRBJ2-7, with TRBD1 as a possible D gene (6 bases). Trimming removed 6 bases from V and 4 bases from J, with 16 bases in between. This CDR3 has 14 amino acids. Germline V gene lookup returns CDR1 SGHTA and CDR2 FQGNSA. The CDR3 sequence: CASSPHKGVYEQYF. CDR3 DNA: TGTGCCAGCAGTCCCCACAAGGGGGTTTACGAGCAGTACTTC.

The chain links TRBV5-1 to TRBJ1-6; D gene ambiguous. The CDR3 runs 16 residues. V lost 0 bases and J lost 4, with 11 bases in between. The germline CDR1 and CDR2 sequences are SGHRS and YFSETQ. CDR3 in DNA: TGCGCCAGCAGCTTGGGCGTGAGTCATTATAATTCACCCCTCCACTTT. It codes for CASSLGVSHYNSPLHF.

This sequence joins TRBV18 and TRBJ1-2; the D is unclear. The CDR3 has 15 residues. V lost 6 bases to trimming and J lost 2 bases, with 16 bases between them. From germline, CDR1 is KGHSH and CDR2 LQKENI. The CDR3 DNA reads as TGTGCCAGCTCTGGAGAGGATTTTCGGAACTATGGCTACACCTTC. It codes for CASSGEDFRNYGYTF.

This CDR3 reads CASSLTSIFNEQFF. The CDR3 DNA reads TGTGCCAGCAGTTTGACTAGCATCTTCAATGAGCAGTTCTTC. This chain connects TRBV28 to TRBJ2-1; TRBD2 aligns across 7 bases. V lost 3 bases, J lost 6 bases, and 5 bases stayed unmatched. Germline V gives CDR1 MDHEN, CDR2 SYDVKM. The CDR3 sequence is 14 residues long.

The chain is built from TRBV7-2 and TRBJ1-1; TRBD1 matches at 7 bases. Germline values: CDR1 SGHTA, CDR2 FQGNSA. CDR3 size: 15 residues. V was pared by 2 bases and J by 4 bases, with 7 bases of the junction left unmatched. DNA of the CDR3: TGTGCCAGCAGCTTACAGGGGGTTCGGGGCACTGAAGCTTTCTTT. Protein product: CASSLQGVRGTEAFF.

This clone was observed once. The CDR3 reads CASSQDLTGKLFF. CDR3 DNA: TGCGCCAGCAGCCAAGATTTAACGGGAAAACTGTTTTTT. The chain couples TRBV4-3 to TRBJ1-4; D unresolved. The CDR3 is 13 amino acids. CDR1 and CDR2 (germline): LGHNA, YSLEER. V shed 0 bases and J shed 10 bases, with 9 bases lying between them.

This clone was observed a handful of times. The CDR3 protein is CASRRGTGEYTGELFF. In DNA, the CDR3 is TGTGCCAGTAGACGTGGGACAGGGGAGTATACCGGGGAGCTGTTTTTT. The rearrangement joins TRBV19 to TRBJ2-2, with 10 positions matching TRBD1. Unmatched junction bases numbered 9, after V lost 6 bases and J lost 5 bases. CDR3 length equals 16 residues. Germline assignment: CDR1 LNHDA and CDR2 SQIVND (reference sequence).

The chain couples TRBV5-6 to TRBJ2-7; D ambiguous. CDR3 size: 13 residues. V lost 0 bases and J lost 3, with 7 bases in between. Germline lookup yields CDR1 SGHDT and CDR2 YYEEEE. Here the CDR3 reads CASSLALYYEQYF. CDR3 in DNA: TGTGCCAGCAGCTTGGCCCTTTACTACGAGCAGTACTTC. Based on the CDR3 plus reference TRBV5-6 and TRBJ2-7, the full variable domain is DAGVTQSPTHLIKTRGQQVTLRCSPKSGHDTVSWYQQALGQGPQFIFQYYEEEERQRGNFPDRFSGHQFPNYSSELNVNALLLGDSALYLCASSLALYYEQYFGPGTRLTVT.

The V call is TRBV18, the J call TRBJ2-7, with a tentative D call TRBD1 (6 bases). The CDR3 is 14 amino acids. Trimming shortened V by 2 bases and J by 4 bases, and 12 bases separated the two germline ends. The germline V gene encodes CDR1 KGHSH and CDR2 LQKENI. CDR3 residues: CASSPGGVQYEQYF. As DNA, the CDR3 is TGTGCCAGCTCACCAGGGGGCGTCCAGTACGAGCAGTACTTC.

As DNA, the CDR3 is TGTGCCTGGAGTTTTGGCCCGAGCGTCAATCAGCCCCAGCATTTT. Amino acids: CAWSFGPSVNQPQHF. The genes are TRBV30 and TRBJ1-5; D remains ambiguous. Germline CDR1 GTSNPN, CDR2 SVGIG (reference sequence). CDR3 length: 15 amino acids. Trimming left V 2 bases short and J 3 bases short, with 14 bases between. Supplemented by reference TRBV30 and TRBJ1-5, the full variable domain reads SQTIHQWPATLVQPVGSPLSLECTVEGTSNPNLYWYRQAAGRGLQLLFYSVGIGQISSEVPQNLSASRPQDRQFILSSKKLLLSDSGFYLCAWSFGPSVNQPQHFGDGTRLSIL.

The V gene is TRBV9, the J gene TRBJ2-5, with D possibly being TRBD1 (6 bases). This CDR3 comprises 15 residues. Germline CDR1 and CDR2: SGDLS and YYNGEE. The germline V and J ends were trimmed by 7 bases and 4 bases, with 20 bases remaining between them. The CDR3 bases are TGTGCCAGCGGGGGAGATACAGGGTCGGTAGAGACCCAGTACTTC. It yields the protein CASGGDTGSVETQYF.

The CDR3 sequence is CATSRVSGARNEQFF. Here the CDR3 DNA reads TGTGCCACCAGCAGAGTGTCAGGGGCCAGGAATGAGCAGTTCTTC. This chain joins TRBV15 and TRBJ2-1; TRBD1 is a possible D gene (6 bases). This CDR3 comprises 15 residues. From germline, CDR1 is LNHNV and CDR2 YYDKDF (reference sequence). Trimming left V 1 base short and J 7 bases short, with 14 bases between.

The CDR3 is CASSLGPGSYEQYF. CDR3 DNA sequence: TGTGCCAGCAGCTTAGGTCCGGGTTCCTACGAGCAGTACTTC. The chain combines TRBV11-2 with TRBJ2-7; D call uncertain. CDR1 is SGHAT and CDR2 is FQNNGV in the germline V gene. The length of the CDR3 is 14 residues. Trimming pared 1 base from V and 1 base from J, leaving 8 bases between.

The CDR3 reads CASRPEGTGAEAFF. CDR3 nucleotide sequence: TGTGCCAGCAGGCCGGAGGGGACAGGGGCTGAAGCTTTCTTT. This chain links TRBV6-6 with TRBJ1-1; the match to TRBD1 covers 10 bases. Germline CDR1 MNHNY, CDR2 SVGAGI (reference sequence). The J segment lost 6 bases and the V segment lost 6 bases, leaving 7 bases of the junction unmatched. CDR3 size: 14 residues.

The V and J genes are TRBV30 and TRBJ2-3; no definite D call. The CDR3 consists of 12 residues. V was shortened by 1 base and J by 6 bases, with 8 bases between the two germline ends. Germline-derived CDR1 and CDR2 are GTSNPN and SVGIG (reference sequence). The CDR3 spells CAWSGSEDTQYF. CDR3 DNA: TGTGCCTGGAGTGGGAGCGAGGATACGCAGTATTTT. Drawing the rest from reference TRBV30 and TRBJ2-3, the complete variable domain is SQTIHQWPATLVQPVGSPLSLECTVEGTSNPNLYWYRQAAGRGLQLLFYSVGIGQISSEVPQNLSASRPQDRQFILSSKKLLLSDSGFYLCAWSGSEDTQYFGPGTRLTVL.

This sequence joins TRBV5-4 and TRBJ2-7; 9 nucleotides agree with TRBD2. With 6 bases clipped from V and 2 bases from J, the junction kept 9 bases outside the gene matches. Germline values: CDR1 SGHNT, CDR2 YYREEE (reference sequence). The CDR3 sequence is 15 residues long. CDR3 sequence reads: CASTDGAGGTYEQYF. The CDR3 nucleotides are TGTGCCAGCACGGATGGGGCGGGAGGGACCTACGAGCAGTACTTC.

This clone was found once. J is TRBJ2-7 and V is TRBV5-4, with TRBD1 as a possible D gene (6 bases). The CDR3 contains 15 residues. The V gene lost 2 bases and the J gene lost 3 bases, with 15 bases spanning the gap. Per the germline V gene, CDR1 is SGHNT and CDR2 is YYREEE (reference sequence). The chain's CDR3 is CASSLSPGVFYEQYF. The CDR3 coding sequence is TGTGCCAGCAGCTTATCCCCAGGGGTCTTCTACGAGCAGTACTTC.

The chain has TRBV4-1 and TRBJ1-2, with 8 nucleotides matching TRBD1. The ends lost 4 bases at V and 2 bases at J; junction bases unmatched: 6. The germline V gene encodes CDR1 MGHRA and CDR2 YSYEKL. This CDR3 has 15 residues. CDR3 DNA sequence: TGCGCCAGCAGCCCTATCGACAGGGGCAACTATGGCTACACCTTC. It encodes CASSPIDRGNYGYTF.

This chain uses TRBV7-8 with TRBJ2-5, with D unclear. Germline CDR1 reads SGHVS; CDR2 reads FQNEAQ. There are 13 residues in the CDR3. Trimming pared 5 bases from V and 2 bases from J, leaving 9 bases between. In DNA form, the CDR3 reads TGTGCCAGCAGCCTGACACTGCAAGAGACCCAGTACTTC. Protein product: CASSLTLQETQYF.